The clone carrying this T cell receptor (beta chain) was recorded a few times. Its antigen remains unknown. This CDR3 has 17 amino acids. V lost 4 bases to trimming and J lost 3 bases, with 19 bases between them. Germline CDR1 SGHRS, CDR2 YFSETQ. This sample is part of a study of beta chain features in type 1 diabetes. Study-wide results and limits: There was a moderate but significant shortening of TCRB CDR3s in all four CD4+ subsets of Type 1 diabetes patients. Short templates might get an advantage during PCR, and this would be equal in patients and controls.

Isolated RNA was reverse transcribed in full, so expressed TCRB transcripts were sequenced. About 3.9 million reads on average were seen across naive, central memory and regulatory T cell samples. Using immunoSEQ multiplex PCR, the repertoire was profiled, and TCRdb retains in-frame clones only, with some absent. The sample lists 400,000 or so clones; 9.5% to 10% were seen once. The chain has TRBV5-1 and TRBJ2-2; D might be TRBD1 or TRBD2, each matching 6 bases. The source is a man aged 30 to 45 with type 1 diabetes. What was sequenced was central memory CD4+ T cells from blood. DNA of the CDR3: TGCGCCAGCAGCGTTGAGGGCAGGGGAGGCGACACCGGGGAGCTGTTTTTT. Amino acid sequence: CASSVEGRGGDTGELFF.